These 5 T cell receptor beta chains originate from one sample sequenced in a study of blood T cell repertoires in COVID-19. The protocol was immunoSEQ multiplex PCR, while the TCRdb copy is restricted to in-frame clones and leaves out a portion. This table holds around 310,000 clones, 90% found once. Sample: peripheral blood. The origin of the receptors is a middle-aged woman with COVID-19, enrolled during active disease.

The V and J genes are TRBV7-2 and TRBJ1-3; no reliable D call. Trimming stripped 0 bases from V and 2 bases from J, with 11 bases between. Germline V gives CDR1 SGHTA, CDR2 FQGNSA. This CDR3 comprises 16 residues. As DNA, the CDR3 is TGTGCCAGCAGCTTAGCGTGGGCAGGCACTGGAAACACCATATATTTT. Its translation is CASSLAWAGTGNTIYF.

V and J are TRBV6-2 or TRBV6-3 and TRBJ1-6; 7 nucleotides agree with TRBD1. V lost 6 bases to trimming and J lost 12 bases; unmatched junction nucleotides: 5. The CDR3 loop spans 12 amino acids. Per germline, CDR1 MNHEY and CDR2 SVGEGT. In DNA form, the CDR3 reads TGTGCCAGCAGCTGGACAGGCGAACCCCTCCACTTT. It translates to CASSWTGEPLHF.

The chain is built from TRBV3-1 (or the pseudogene TRBV3-2) and TRBJ1-6; TRBD1 agrees at 9 bases. V shed 3 bases and J 13 bases; nucleotides not matched to a gene: 16. The CDR3 extends over 17 amino acids. Germline V lookup: CDR1 LGHDT, CDR2 YNNKEL (reference sequence). The CDR3 DNA follows: TGTGCCAGCAGCCAGGGCGGGGGGACAGGGTTCGAATCTCCCCTCCACTTT. Protein product: CASSQGGGTGFESPLHF.

The chain has TRBV6-5 and TRBJ2-5; no reliable D call. The CDR3 sequence is 13 residues long. Trimming stripped 8 bases from V and 2 bases from J, with 12 bases between. Germline V gene data show CDR1 as MNHEY and CDR2 as SVGAGI. The CDR3 spells CASAPPRQETQYF. The CDR3 coding sequence is TGTGCCAGCGCCCCTCCACGGCAAGAGACCCAGTACTTC.

The V and J genes are TRBV9 and TRBJ2-2; D uncertain. V was shortened by 0 bases and J by 1 base, with 13 bases between the two germline ends. The CDR3 loop spans 17 amino acids. Germline V CDR1 and CDR2: SGDLS, YYNGEE. The CDR3 sequence is CASSVAWAVRNTGELFF. CDR3 DNA: TGTGCCAGCAGCGTAGCTTGGGCTGTCAGGAACACCGGGGAGCTGTTTTTT.